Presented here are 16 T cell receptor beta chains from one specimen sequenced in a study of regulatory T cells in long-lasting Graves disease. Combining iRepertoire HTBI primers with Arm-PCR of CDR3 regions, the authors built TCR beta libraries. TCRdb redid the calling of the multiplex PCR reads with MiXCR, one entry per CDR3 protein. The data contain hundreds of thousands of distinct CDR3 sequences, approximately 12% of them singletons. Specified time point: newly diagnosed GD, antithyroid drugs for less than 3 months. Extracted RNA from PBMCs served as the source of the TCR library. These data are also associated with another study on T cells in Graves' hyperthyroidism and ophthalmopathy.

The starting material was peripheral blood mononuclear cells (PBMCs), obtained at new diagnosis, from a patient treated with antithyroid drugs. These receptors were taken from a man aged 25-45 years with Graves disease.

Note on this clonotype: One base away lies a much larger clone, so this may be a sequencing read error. The CDR3: CASRRAGPDTQCF. DNA for the CDR3: TGTGCTAGTCGCCGGGCGGGCCCAGATACGCAGTGTTTT. This rearrangement joins TRBV12-5 to TRBJ2-3, with D tentatively TRBD2 (5 bases). The germline CDR1 and CDR2 sequences are LGHNT and FRNRAP. The CDR3 loop spans 13 amino acids.

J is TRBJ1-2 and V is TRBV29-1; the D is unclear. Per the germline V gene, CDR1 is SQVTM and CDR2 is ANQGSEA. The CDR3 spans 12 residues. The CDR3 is CSDRDAFYGYTF. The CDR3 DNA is TGCAGTGATAGGGATGCCTTCTATGGCTACACCTTC.

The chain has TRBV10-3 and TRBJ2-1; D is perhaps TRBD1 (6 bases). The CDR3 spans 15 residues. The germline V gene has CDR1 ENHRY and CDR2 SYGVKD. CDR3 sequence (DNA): TGTGCTATGGCAGGGGCATTTAGCTCCTACAATGAGCAGTTCTTC. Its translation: CAMAGAFSSYNEQFF.

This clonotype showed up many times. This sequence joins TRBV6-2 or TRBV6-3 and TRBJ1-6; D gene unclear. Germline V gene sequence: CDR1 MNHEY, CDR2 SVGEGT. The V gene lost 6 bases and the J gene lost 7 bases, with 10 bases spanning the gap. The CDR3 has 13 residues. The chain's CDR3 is CASRGTGNSPLHF. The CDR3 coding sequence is TGTGCCAGCAGGGGTACGGGCAATTCACCCCTCCACTTT.

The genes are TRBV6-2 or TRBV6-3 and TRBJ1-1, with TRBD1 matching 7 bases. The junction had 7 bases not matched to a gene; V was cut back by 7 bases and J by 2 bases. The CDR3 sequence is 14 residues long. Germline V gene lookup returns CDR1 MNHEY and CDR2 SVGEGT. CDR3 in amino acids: CASTETGSNTEAFF. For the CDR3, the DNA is TGTGCCAGCACCGAGACAGGGTCTAACACTGAAGCTTTCTTT.

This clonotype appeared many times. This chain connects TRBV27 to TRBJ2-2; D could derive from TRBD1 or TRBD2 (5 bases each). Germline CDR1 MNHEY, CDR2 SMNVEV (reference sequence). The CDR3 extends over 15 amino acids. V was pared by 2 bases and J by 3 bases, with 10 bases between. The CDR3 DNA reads TGTGCCAGCAGTTTAAGGCAGGGACACACCGGGGAGCTGTTTTTT. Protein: CASSLRQGHTGELFF.

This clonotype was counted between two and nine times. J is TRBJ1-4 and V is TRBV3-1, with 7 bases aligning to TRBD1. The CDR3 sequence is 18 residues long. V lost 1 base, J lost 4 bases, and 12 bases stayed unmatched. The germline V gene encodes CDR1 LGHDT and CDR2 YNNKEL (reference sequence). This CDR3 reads CASSQGSRRRQGNEKLFF. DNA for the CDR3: TGTGCCAGCAGCCAAGGTTCCCGCCGCCGACAGGGTAATGAAAAACTGTTTTTT. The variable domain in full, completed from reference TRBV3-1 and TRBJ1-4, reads DTAVSQTPKYLVTQMGNDKSIKCEQNLGHDTMYWYKQDSKKFLKIMFSYNNKELIINETVPNRFSPKSPDKAHLNLHINSLELGDSAVYFCASSQGSRRRQGNEKLFFGSGTQLSVL.

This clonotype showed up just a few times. The CDR3 DNA reads TGTGCCAGCAGTTACCAGGGTTCAGCAGGCAATCAGCCCCAGCATTTT. It encodes CASSYQGSAGNQPQHF. V and J are TRBV6-5 and TRBJ1-5; tentatively, D is TRBD1 (5 bases). Per the germline V gene, CDR1 is MNHEY and CDR2 is SVGAGI. V gave up 2 bases and J gave up 2 bases, with 13 bases separating them. This CDR3 region has 16 residues.

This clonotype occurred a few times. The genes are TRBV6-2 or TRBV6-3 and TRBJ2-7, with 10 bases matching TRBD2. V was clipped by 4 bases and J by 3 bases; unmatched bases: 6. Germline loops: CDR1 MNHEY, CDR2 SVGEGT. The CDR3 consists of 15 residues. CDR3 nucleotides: TGTGCCAGCAGTTCGACTAGCGGGCAATTCTACGAGCAGTACTTC. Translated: CASSSTSGQFYEQYF.

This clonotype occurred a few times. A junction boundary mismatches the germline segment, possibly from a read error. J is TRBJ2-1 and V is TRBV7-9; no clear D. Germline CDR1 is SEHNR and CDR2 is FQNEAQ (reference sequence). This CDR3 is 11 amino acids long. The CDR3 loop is CASSGQVSPSF. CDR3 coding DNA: TGTGCCAGCAGCGGGCAGGTTTCCCCGTCCTTC.

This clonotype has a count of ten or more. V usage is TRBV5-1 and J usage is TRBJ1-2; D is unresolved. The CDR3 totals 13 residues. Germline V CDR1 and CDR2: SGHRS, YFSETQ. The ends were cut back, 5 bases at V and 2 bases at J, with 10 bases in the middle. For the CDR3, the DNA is TGCGCCAGCAGTTTCGACTGGAACTATGGCTACACCTTC. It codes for CASSFDWNYGYTF.

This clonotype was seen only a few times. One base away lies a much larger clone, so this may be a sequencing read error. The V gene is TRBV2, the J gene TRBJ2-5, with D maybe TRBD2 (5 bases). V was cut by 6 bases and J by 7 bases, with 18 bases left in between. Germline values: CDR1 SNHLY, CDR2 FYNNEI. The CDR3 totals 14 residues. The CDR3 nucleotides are TGTGCCAGCAGAGAGGGTCTAGTGGTAGCGACCCAGTACTTC. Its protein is CASREGLVVATQYF.

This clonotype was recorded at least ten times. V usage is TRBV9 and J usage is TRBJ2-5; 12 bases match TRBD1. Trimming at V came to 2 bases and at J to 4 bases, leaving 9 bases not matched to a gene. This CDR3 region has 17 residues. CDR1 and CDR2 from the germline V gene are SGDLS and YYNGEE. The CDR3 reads CASSVRSGQGAGETQYF. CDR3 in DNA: TGTGCCAGCAGCGTTCGATCGGGACAGGGGGCGGGAGAGACCCAGTACTTC.

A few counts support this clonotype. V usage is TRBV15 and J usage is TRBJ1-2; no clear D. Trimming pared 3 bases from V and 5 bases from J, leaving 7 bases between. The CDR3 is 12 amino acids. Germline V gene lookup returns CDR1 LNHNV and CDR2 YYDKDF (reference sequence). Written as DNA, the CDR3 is TGTGCCACCAGCAGGGACCTATATGGCTACACCTTC. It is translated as CATSRDLYGYTF. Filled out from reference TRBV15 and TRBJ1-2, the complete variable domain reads DAMVIQNPRYQVTQFGKPVTLSCSQTLNHNVMYWYQQKSSQAPKLLFHYYDKDFNNEADTPDNFQSRRPNTSFCFLDIRSPGLGDTAMYLCATSRDLYGYTFGSGTRLTVV.

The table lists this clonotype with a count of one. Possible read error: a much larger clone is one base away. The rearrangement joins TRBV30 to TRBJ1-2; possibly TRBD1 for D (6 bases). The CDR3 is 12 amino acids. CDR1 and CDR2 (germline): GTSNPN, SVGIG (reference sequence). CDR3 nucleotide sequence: TGTGCCTGGAGTGTGACAGGTGGAGGCTACGCCTTC. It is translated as CAWSVTGGGYAF.

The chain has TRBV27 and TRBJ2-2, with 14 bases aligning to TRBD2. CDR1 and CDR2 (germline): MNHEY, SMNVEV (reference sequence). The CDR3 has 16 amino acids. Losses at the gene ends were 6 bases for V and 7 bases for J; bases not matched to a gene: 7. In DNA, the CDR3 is TGTGCCAGCAGACTGACTAGCGGGAGGGCCGACGGGGAGCTGTTTTTT. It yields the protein CASRLTSGRADGELFF.